What follows are 8 T cell receptor beta chains derived from one specimen sequenced in a study of blood T cell repertoires in COVID-19. TCRdb's table, derived via immunoSEQ multiplex PCR, lists solely in-frame clones and lacks some. The sample contains fewer than 400,000 clones, around 87% of which appear only once. Material: peripheral blood. The source is a human donor in a cohort sampled during active COVID-19.

The V call is TRBV30, the J call TRBJ1-1; 8 bases fit TRBD1. CDR1 GTSNPN and CDR2 SVGIG come from the germline V gene (reference sequence). J gave up 6 bases and V 3 bases, and 3 bases lay outside the gene matches. The CDR3 consists of 12 residues. CDR3 in amino acids: CAWRQGAAEAFF. The CDR3 nucleotides read TGTGCCTGGAGGCAGGGGGCCGCTGAAGCTTTCTTT.

J is TRBJ2-5 and V is TRBV5-1; possible D gene TRBD1, 6 bases. The CDR3 consists of 14 residues. The germline CDR1 and CDR2 sequences are SGHRS and YFSETQ. Trimming stripped 8 bases from V and 1 base from J, with 15 bases between. For the CDR3, the DNA is TGCGCCAGTTTTAACAGGGTCCCCCAAGAGACCCAGTACTTC. Protein: CASFNRVPQETQYF.

The V and J genes are TRBV6-5 and TRBJ1-1; 9 bases fit TRBD1. CDR3 length equals 14 residues. Germline CDR1 is MNHEY and CDR2 is SVGAGI. V gave up 6 bases and J gave up 4 bases; unmatched junction bases: 6. Here the CDR3 reads CASSQQGAGTEAFF. In nucleotides, the CDR3 is TGTGCCAGCAGCCAACAGGGGGCGGGCACTGAAGCTTTCTTT.

The chain links TRBV5-1 to TRBJ2-5; 8 positions match TRBD1. The CDR3 covers 14 residues. CDR1 SGHRS and CDR2 YFSETQ come from the germline V gene. Trimming at V came to 5 bases and at J to 0 bases, leaving 3 bases not matched to a gene. CDR3 amino acids: CASRTGVNQETQYF. In DNA form, the CDR3 reads TGCGCCAGCAGGACAGGGGTTAACCAAGAGACCCAGTACTTC.

The chain carries TRBV5-1 and TRBJ1-1, with D hard to call. Germline-derived CDR1 and CDR2 are SGHRS and YFSETQ. This CDR3 has 13 residues. With 7 bases removed from V and 0 bases from J, the gap between germline ends came to 10 bases. The CDR3 DNA reads as TGCGCCAGCCACTGGTCGCTGAACACTGAAGCTTTCTTT. Amino acid sequence: CASHWSLNTEAFF.

This rearrangement joins TRBV7-6 to TRBJ2-5; D gene unclear. The CDR3 contains 14 residues. V was clipped by 0 bases and J by 4 bases, with 9 bases between them. From germline, CDR1 is SGHVS and CDR2 FNYEAQ. The CDR3 region has the DNA TGTGCCAGCAGCTTAGCATGGCAGGCAGAGACCCAGTACTTC. This translates into CASSLAWQAETQYF.

The genes are TRBV5-4 and TRBJ2-1; 7 bases are shared with TRBD1. This CDR3 contains 14 residues. Germline loops: CDR1 SGHNT, CDR2 YYREEE (reference sequence). V gave up 4 bases and J gave up 5 bases; unmatched junction bases: 6. The CDR3: CASSTGQFNNEQFF. In DNA, the CDR3 is TGTGCCAGCAGCACGGGACAGTTCAACAATGAGCAGTTCTTC.

The V call is TRBV10-3, the J call TRBJ1-1; a possible D gene is TRBD1 (5 bases). In germline, CDR1 is ENHRY, CDR2 SYGVKD. The CDR3 sequence is 13 residues long. The germline V and J ends were trimmed by 11 bases and 1 base, with 14 bases remaining between them. CDR3 sequence reads: CAARRGENTEAFF. CDR3 in DNA: TGTGCCGCCAGGCGGGGCGAGAACACTGAAGCTTTCTTT.